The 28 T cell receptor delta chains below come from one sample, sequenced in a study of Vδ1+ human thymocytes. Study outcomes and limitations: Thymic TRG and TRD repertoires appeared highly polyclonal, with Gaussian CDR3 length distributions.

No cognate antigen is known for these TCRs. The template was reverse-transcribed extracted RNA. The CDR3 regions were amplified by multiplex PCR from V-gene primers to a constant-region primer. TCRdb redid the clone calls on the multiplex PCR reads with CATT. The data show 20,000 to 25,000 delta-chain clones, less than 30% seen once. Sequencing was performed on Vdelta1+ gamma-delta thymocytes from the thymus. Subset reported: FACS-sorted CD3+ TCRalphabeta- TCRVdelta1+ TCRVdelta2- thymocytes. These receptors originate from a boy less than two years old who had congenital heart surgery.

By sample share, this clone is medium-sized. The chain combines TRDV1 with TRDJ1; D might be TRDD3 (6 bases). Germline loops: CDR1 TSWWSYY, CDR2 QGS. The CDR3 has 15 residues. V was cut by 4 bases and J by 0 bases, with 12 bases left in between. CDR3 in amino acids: CALGATTGHTDKLIF. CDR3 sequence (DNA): TGTGCTCTTGGGGCCACTACTGGGCACACCGATAAACTCATCTTT.

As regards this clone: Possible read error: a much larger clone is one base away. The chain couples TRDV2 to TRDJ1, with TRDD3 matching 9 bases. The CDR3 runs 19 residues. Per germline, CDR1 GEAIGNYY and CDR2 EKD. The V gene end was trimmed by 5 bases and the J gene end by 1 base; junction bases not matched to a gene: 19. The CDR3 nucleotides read TGTGCCTGTGCCTTTTCCTCCTGGGGGATCCCCGTCGGCACCGATAAACTCATCTTT. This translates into CACAFSSWGIPVGTDKLIF.

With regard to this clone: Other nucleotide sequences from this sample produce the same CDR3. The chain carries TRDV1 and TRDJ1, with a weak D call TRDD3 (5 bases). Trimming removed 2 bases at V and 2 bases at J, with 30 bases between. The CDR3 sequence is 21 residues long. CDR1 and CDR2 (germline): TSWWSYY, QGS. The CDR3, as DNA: TGTGCTCTTGGGGAAAACGCCCGTACGGCGGACAGGGGGGTATGGACCGATAAACTCATCTTT. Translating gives CALGENARTADRGVWTDKLIF.

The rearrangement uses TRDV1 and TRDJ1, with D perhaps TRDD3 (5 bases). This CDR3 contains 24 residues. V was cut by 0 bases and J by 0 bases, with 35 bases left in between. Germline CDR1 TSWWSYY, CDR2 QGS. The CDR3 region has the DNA TGTGCTCTTGGGGAACTACGCAGTCGGACCCCCTGGGCTTCAGGGCGGGTGTACACCGATAAACTCATCTTT. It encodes CALGELRSRTPWASGRVYTDKLIF.

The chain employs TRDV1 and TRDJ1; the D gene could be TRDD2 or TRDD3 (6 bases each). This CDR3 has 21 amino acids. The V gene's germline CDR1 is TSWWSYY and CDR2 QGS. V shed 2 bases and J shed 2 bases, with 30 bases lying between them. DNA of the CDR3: TGTGCTCTTGGGGAAAGGGGGACTCCTACGACGGTCGACCGGGGTACCGATAAACTCATCTTT. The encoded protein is CALGERGTPTTVDRGTDKLIF.

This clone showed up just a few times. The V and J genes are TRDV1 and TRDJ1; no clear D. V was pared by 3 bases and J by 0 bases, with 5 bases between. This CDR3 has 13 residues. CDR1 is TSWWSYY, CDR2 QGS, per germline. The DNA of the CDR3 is TGTGCTCTTGGGGAGTATGACACCGATAAACTCATCTTT. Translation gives CALGEYDTDKLIF.

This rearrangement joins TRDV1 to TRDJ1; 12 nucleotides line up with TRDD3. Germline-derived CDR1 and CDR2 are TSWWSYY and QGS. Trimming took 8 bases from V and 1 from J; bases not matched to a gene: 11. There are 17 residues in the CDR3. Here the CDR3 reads CALLSPLGDTGTDKLIF. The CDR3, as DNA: TGTGCTCTTCTTTCTCCCCTGGGGGATACGGGCACCGATAAACTCATCTTT.

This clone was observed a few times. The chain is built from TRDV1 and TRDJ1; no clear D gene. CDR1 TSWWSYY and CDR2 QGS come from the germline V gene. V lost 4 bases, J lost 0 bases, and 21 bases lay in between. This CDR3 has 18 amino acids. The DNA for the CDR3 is TGTGCTCTTGGGGTAACCCCTTTCGGACCCAGGTACACCGATAAACTCATCTTT. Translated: CALGVTPFGPRYTDKLIF.

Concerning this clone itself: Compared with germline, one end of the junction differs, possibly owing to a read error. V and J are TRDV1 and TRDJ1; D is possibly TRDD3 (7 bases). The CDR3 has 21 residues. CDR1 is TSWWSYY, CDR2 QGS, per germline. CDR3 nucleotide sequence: TGTGCTCTTGGGGAACTAGGGGTACCTTCCGTCTCTGGGGGTCCCACCGATGAACTCATCTTT. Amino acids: CALGELGVPSVSGGPTDELIF.

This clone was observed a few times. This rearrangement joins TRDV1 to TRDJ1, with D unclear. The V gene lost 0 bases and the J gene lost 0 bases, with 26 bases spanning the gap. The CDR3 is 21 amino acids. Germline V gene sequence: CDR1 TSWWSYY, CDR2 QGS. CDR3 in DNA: TGTGCTCTTGGGGAACTTCTACCTCGCCGCCGCCGGCCGCCATACACCGATAAACTCATCTTT. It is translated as CALGELLPRRRRPPYTDKLIF.

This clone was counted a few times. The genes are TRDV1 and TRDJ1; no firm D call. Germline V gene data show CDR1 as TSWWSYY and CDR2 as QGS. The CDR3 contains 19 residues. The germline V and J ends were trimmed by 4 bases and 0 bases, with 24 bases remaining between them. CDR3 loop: CALGGRASSVKVDTDKLIF. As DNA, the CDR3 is TGTGCTCTTGGGGGTCGAGCGTCGTCGGTAAAGGTAGACACCGATAAACTCATCTTT.

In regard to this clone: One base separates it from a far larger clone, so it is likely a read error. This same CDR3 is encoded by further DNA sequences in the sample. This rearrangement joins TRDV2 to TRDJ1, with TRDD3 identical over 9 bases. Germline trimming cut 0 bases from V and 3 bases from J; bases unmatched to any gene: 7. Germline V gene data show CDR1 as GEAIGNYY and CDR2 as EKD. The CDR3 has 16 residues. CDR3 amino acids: CACDTGWGIQSDKLIF. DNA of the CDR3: TGTGCCTGTGACACCGGCTGGGGGATCCAGTCCGATAAACTCATCTTT.

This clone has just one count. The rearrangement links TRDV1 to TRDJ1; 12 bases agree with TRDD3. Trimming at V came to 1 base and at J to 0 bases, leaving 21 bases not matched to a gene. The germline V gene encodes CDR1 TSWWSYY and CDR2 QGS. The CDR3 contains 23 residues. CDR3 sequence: CALGEQVLLFLLGDTRDTDKLIF. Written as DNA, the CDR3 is TGTGCTCTTGGGGAACAGGTTCTTCTTTTCTTACTGGGGGATACCCGAGACACCGATAAACTCATCTTT.

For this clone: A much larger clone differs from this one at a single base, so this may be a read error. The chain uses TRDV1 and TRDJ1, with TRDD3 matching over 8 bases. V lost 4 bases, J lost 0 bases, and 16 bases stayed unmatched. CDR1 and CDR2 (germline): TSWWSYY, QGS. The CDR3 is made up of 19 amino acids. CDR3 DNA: TGTGCTCTTGGGGGACCCCGTCCCGTGGGGGATTGGCACACCGATAAACTCATCTTT. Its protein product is CALGGPRPVGDWHTDKLIF.

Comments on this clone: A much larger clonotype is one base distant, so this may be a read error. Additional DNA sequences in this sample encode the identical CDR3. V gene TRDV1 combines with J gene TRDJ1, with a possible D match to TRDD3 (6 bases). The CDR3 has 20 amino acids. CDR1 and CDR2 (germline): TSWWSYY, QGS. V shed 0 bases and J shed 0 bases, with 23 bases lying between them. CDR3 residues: CALGELPRYEYWSDTDKLIF. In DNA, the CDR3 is TGTGCTCTTGGGGAACTCCCCCGATACGAGTACTGGTCGGACACCGATAAACTCATCTTT.

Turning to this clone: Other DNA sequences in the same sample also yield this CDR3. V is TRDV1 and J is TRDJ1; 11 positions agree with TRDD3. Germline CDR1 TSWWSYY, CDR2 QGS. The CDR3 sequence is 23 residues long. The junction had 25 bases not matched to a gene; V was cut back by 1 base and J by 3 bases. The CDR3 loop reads CALGERSPAFLPVLGDKADKLIF. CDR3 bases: TGTGCTCTTGGGGAACGATCACCCGCCTTCCTCCCTGTACTGGGGGATAAAGCCGATAAACTCATCTTT.

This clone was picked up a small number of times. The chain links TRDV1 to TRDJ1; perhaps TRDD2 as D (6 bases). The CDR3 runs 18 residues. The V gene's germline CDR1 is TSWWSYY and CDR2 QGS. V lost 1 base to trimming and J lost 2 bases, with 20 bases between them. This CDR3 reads CALGERELPFPHTDKLIF. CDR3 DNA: TGTGCTCTTGGGGAACGTGAACTCCCCTTCCCACATACCGATAAACTCATCTTT.

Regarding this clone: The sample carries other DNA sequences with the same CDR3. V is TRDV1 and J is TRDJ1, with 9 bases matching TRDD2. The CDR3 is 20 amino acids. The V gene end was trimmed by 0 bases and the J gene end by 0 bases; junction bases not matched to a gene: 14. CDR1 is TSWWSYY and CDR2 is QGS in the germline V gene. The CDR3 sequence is CALGELGLPTAGLYTDKLIF. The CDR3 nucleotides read TGTGCTCTTGGGGAACTTGGCCTTCCTACCGCGGGGCTATACACCGATAAACTCATCTTT.

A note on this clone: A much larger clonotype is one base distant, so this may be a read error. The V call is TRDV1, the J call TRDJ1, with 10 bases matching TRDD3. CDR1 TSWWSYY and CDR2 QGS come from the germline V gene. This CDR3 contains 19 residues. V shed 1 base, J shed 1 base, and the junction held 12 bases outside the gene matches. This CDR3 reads CALGEHPYWGILFTDKLIF. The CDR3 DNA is TGTGCTCTTGGGGAACACCCGTACTGGGGGATTCTTTTCACCGATAAACTCATCTTT.

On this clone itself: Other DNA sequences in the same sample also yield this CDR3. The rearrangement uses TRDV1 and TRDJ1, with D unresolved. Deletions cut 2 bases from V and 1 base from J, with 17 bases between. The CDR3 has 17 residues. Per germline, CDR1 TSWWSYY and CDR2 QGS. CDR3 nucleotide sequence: TGTGCTCTTGGGGAATGGCTCCGGATGTGCTGCACCGATAAACTCATCTTT. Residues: CALGEWLRMCCTDKLIF.

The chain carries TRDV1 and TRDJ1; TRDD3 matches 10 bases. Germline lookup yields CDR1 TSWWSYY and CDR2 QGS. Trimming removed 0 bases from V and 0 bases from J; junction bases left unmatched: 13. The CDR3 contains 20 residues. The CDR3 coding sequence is TGTGCTCTTGGGGAACTCCCTTTGGGGGATACCCTGATGTACACCGATAAACTCATCTTT. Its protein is CALGELPLGDTLMYTDKLIF.

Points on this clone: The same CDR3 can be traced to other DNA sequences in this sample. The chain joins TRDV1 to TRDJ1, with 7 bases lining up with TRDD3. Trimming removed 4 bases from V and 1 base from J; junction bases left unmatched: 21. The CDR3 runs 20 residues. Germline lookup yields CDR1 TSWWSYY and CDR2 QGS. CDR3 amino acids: CALGALRGAQYWGFTDKLIF. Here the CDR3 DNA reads TGTGCTCTTGGGGCCCTAAGGGGGGCCCAGTACTGGGGATTCACCGATAAACTCATCTTT.

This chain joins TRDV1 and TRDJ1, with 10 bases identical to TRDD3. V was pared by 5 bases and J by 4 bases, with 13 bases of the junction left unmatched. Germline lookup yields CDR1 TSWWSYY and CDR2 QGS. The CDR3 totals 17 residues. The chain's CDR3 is CALGNYQRGIRFDKLIF. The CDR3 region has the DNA TGTGCTCTTGGGAACTACCAAAGGGGGATACGGTTCGATAAACTCATCTTT.

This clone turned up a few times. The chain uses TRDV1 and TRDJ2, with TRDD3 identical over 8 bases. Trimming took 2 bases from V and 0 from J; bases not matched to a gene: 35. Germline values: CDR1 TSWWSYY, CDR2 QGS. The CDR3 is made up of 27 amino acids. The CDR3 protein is CALGEIGRPVSGPTGGLPRSLTAQLFF. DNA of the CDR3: TGTGCTCTTGGGGAAATAGGTCGGCCTGTGTCGGGGCCTACTGGGGGTTTACCGAGGTCTTTGACAGCACAACTCTTCTTT.

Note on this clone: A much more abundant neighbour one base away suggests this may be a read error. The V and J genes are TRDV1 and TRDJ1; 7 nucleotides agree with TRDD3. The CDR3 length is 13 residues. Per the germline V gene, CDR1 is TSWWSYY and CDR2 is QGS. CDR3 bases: TGTGCTGTTGGGGGAATTCCGTTCGATAAACTCATCTTT. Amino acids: CAVGGIPFDKLIF.

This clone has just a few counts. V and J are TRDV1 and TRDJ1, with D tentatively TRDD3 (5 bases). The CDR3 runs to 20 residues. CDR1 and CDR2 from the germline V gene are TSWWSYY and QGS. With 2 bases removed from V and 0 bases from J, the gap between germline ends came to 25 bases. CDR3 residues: CALGERSVGTYGEYTDKLIF. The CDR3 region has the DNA TGTGCTCTTGGGGAAAGGTCGGTAGGAACCTATGGGGAGTACACCGATAAACTCATCTTT.

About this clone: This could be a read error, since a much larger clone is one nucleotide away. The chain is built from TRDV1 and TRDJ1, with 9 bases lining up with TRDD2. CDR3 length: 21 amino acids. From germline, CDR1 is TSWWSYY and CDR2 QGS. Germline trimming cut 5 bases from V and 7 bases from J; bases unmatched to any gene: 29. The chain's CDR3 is CALGPWREPLPTLYGVVKLIF. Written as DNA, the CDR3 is TGTGCTCTTGGGCCCTGGAGGGAACCCCTTCCTACACTCTATGGGGTCGTTAAACTCATCTTT.

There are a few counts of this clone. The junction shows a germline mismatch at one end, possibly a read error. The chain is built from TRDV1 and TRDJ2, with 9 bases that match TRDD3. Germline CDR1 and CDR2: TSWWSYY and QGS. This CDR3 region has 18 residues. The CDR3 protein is CALGEGNGGYPLAAQLFF. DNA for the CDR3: TGTGCTCTTGGGGAAGGTAACGGGGGATACCCTTTGGCAGCACAACTCTTCTTT.